Each of the 30 T cell receptor beta chains below was sequenced from the same sample in a study of beta chain features in type 1 diabetes. Study-wide results and limits: Researchers report that Type 1 diabetes patients had moderately but significantly shorter TCRB CDR3s across all four CD4+ subsets.

What these receptors recognize is not known. As every portion of the isolated RNA was reverse transcribed, the sequencing read expressed TCRB transcripts. Measured with immunoSEQ multiplex PCR; TCRdb has only the in-frame clones, and not every one. The table lists 680,000 or so clones, roughly 13% of them singletons. Sequencing was done on a sample of naive CD4+ T cells from blood. The receptors were gathered from a man aged 18 to 35 with type 1 diabetes.

As to this clone: The same CDR3 arises from other DNA sequences in this sample as well. This sequence joins TRBV7-2 and TRBJ1-2; unclear D gene. The CDR3 has 12 amino acids. The V gene's germline CDR1 is SGHTA and CDR2 FQGNSA. The ends were cut back, 3 bases at V and 3 bases at J, with 5 bases in the middle. As DNA, the CDR3 is TGTGCCAGCAGCTTGGTGGACTATGGCTACACCTTC. Protein product: CASSLVDYGYTF.

This chain connects TRBV4-1 to TRBJ2-3; TRBD2 aligns across 8 bases. Losses at the gene ends were 0 bases for V and 2 bases for J; bases not matched to a gene: 10. Germline V gene data show CDR1 as MGHRA and CDR2 as YSYEKL. This CDR3 has 18 amino acids. Written as DNA, the CDR3 is TGCGCCAGCAGCCAAGAGCAAGGGAGCGGGGGAATCACAGATACGCAGTATTTT. Residues: CASSQEQGSGGITDTQYF.

This clone was detected only a few times. This chain connects TRBV29-1 to TRBJ1-1; TRBD1 agrees at 7 bases. CDR1 is SQVTM and CDR2 is ANQGSEA in the germline V gene. J was trimmed by 1 base and V by 7 bases; bases with no gene match: 3. The CDR3 totals 12 residues. This CDR3 is CSASGGNTEAFF. The CDR3, as DNA: TGCAGCGCTTCAGGGGGGAACACTGAAGCTTTCTTT. The variable domain in full, with the rest retrieved from reference TRBV29-1 and TRBJ1-1, is SAVISQKPSRDICQRGTSLTIQCQVDSQVTMMFWYRQQPGQSLTLIATANQGSEATYESGFVIDKFPISRPNLTFSTLTVSNMSPEDSSIYLCSASGGNTEAFFGQGTRLTVV.

The chain joins TRBV14 to TRBJ1-1; D is unclear. V lost 3 bases, J lost 1 base, and 12 bases lay in between. The CDR3 loop spans 15 amino acids. Germline CDR1 SGHDN, CDR2 FVKESK. The CDR3 DNA is TGTGCCAGCAGCCACCTCAGATGGCCGAACACTGAAGCTTTCTTT. Translation gives CASSHLRWPNTEAFF.

This clone has more than one count but fewer than ten. The gene calls are TRBV2 and TRBJ1-2; possibly TRBD1 for D (5 bases). CDR3 length: 14 residues. Germline assignment: CDR1 SNHLY and CDR2 FYNNEI. The V end was cut by 8 bases, the J end by 8 bases, with 21 bases between. The CDR3 DNA reads as TGTGCCAGCCGTCTCGAAACGACAGCGGACGGCTACACCTTC. It yields the protein CASRLETTADGYTF.

This chain connects TRBV7-2 to TRBJ2-2; 13 bases are shared with TRBD2. The junction had 2 bases not matched to a gene; V was cut back by 2 bases and J by 5 bases. Germline values: CDR1 SGHTA, CDR2 FQGNSA. This CDR3 has 16 amino acids. The CDR3 reads CASSLRLAGGTGELFF. CDR3 bases: TGTGCCAGCAGCTTAAGACTAGCGGGGGGAACCGGGGAGCTGTTTTTT.

The rearrangement uses TRBV28 and TRBJ1-1, with D perhaps matching TRBD1 (5 bases). V shed 10 bases and J shed 5 bases, with 17 bases lying between them. CDR1 and CDR2 from the germline V gene are MDHEN and SYDVKM. CDR3 size: 13 residues. CDR3 bases: TGTGCCACCAATCTTGGGGGAAATACTGAAGCTTTCTTT. It is translated as CATNLGGNTEAFF.

A note on this clone: This CDR3 is also generated by other DNA sequences in the sample. Written as DNA, the CDR3 is TGTGCCTGGAGTGGGACTTTCCAAGAGACCCAGTACTTC. Its translation: CAWSGTFQETQYF. The V call is TRBV30, the J call TRBJ2-5; D possibly corresponds to TRBD2 (5 bases). Trimming cost V 1 base and J 1 base, with 7 bases left between them. This CDR3 spans 13 amino acids. The V gene's germline CDR1 is GTSNPN and CDR2 SVGIG (reference sequence). The complete variable domain, with remaining parts taken from reference TRBV30 and TRBJ2-5, reads SQTIHQWPATLVQPVGSPLSLECTVEGTSNPNLYWYRQAAGRGLQLLFYSVGIGQISSEVPQNLSASRPQDRQFILSSKKLLLSDSGFYLCAWSGTFQETQYFGPGTRLLVL.

This clone showed up just a few times. This rearrangement joins TRBV5-1 to TRBJ2-7, with D perhaps matching TRBD2 (5 bases). Germline CDR1 reads SGHRS; CDR2 reads YFSETQ. The CDR3 is made up of 14 amino acids. V lost 0 bases and J 2 bases, leaving 9 bases between the germline ends. This CDR3 reads CASSLDGEPYEQYF. CDR3 nucleotides: TGCGCCAGCAGCTTGGACGGGGAGCCCTACGAGCAGTACTTC.

A few counts support this clone. The rearrangement uses TRBV11-2 and TRBJ1-2, with D unresolved. Trimming shortened V by 0 bases and J by 4 bases, and 9 bases separated the two germline ends. Germline-derived CDR1 and CDR2 are SGHAT and FQNNGV. CDR3 length: 14 residues. The CDR3 protein is CASSLEGRAYGYTF. The CDR3 bases are TGTGCCAGCAGCTTAGAGGGCCGGGCCTATGGCTACACCTTC.

The V and J genes are TRBV6-6 and TRBJ2-2, with D perhaps TRBD1 (5 bases). V was cut by 6 bases and J by 4 bases, with 9 bases left in between. The CDR3 covers 13 residues. Per the germline V gene, CDR1 is MNHNY and CDR2 is SVGAGI (reference sequence). Here the CDR3 reads CASSRTTTGELFF. CDR3 nucleotides: TGTGCCAGCAGCCGGACAACCACCGGGGAGCTGTTTTTT.

The CDR3 DNA reads as TGTGCCAGCGGCAGGGGCACCGGGGAGCTGTTTTTT. It yields the protein CASGRGTGELFF. The chain employs TRBV9 and TRBJ2-2, with D perhaps matching TRBD1 (6 bases). The CDR3 extends over 12 amino acids. V lost 7 bases and J 4 bases, leaving 8 bases between the germline ends. Looked up from germline, CDR1 is SGDLS and CDR2 is YYNGEE.

This chain connects TRBV18 to TRBJ2-7; the match to TRBD1 covers 7 bases. Germline CDR1 is KGHSH and CDR2 is LQKENI. CDR3 length: 14 residues. Trimming took 3 bases from V and 3 from J; bases not matched to a gene: 5. CDR3: CASSPTTGNYEQYF. The CDR3 DNA reads as TGTGCCAGCTCACCCACGACAGGGAACTACGAGCAGTACTTC.

V is TRBV5-1 and J is TRBJ1-1; D is unresolved. The CDR3 has 11 amino acids. V shed 5 bases and J shed 1 base, with 3 bases lying between them. Per germline, CDR1 SGHRS and CDR2 YFSETQ. CDR3 nucleotide sequence: TGCGCCAGCAGGGAGAACACTGAAGCTTTCTTT. Its protein is CASRENTEAFF.

This clone occurred a few times. CDR3 in DNA: TGTGCCTGGAGTGTATTGGTGGGGGATCCTGGAAACACCATATATTTT. Its translation: CAWSVLVGDPGNTIYF. V and J are TRBV30 and TRBJ1-3, with a possible D match to TRBD1 (5 bases). Germline V gene lookup returns CDR1 GTSNPN and CDR2 SVGIG (reference sequence). This CDR3 comprises 16 residues. Trimming took 0 bases from V and 2 from J, leaving 14 bases between them.

V and J are TRBV5-4 and TRBJ2-7; 8 nucleotides align to TRBD1. CDR3 size: 15 residues. Unmatched junction bases numbered 10, after V lost 4 bases and J lost 4 bases. The germline V gene encodes CDR1 SGHNT and CDR2 YYREEE (reference sequence). The CDR3 region has the DNA TGTGCCAGCAGCGAGGGACAGGCCTTCGAGTACGAGCAGTACTTC. Translation gives CASSEGQAFEYEQYF. The variable domain in full, completed from reference TRBV5-4 and TRBJ2-7, reads ETGVTQSPTHLIKTRGQQVTLRCSSQSGHNTVSWYQQALGQGPQFIFQYYREEENGRGNFPPRFSGLQFPNYSSELNVNALELDDSALYLCASSEGQAFEYEQYFGPGTRLTVT.

The chain uses TRBV6-5 and TRBJ1-6; the D is unclear. The CDR3 consists of 14 residues. Germline V gives CDR1 MNHEY, CDR2 SVGAGI. V shed 6 bases and J shed 7 bases, with 13 bases lying between them. The CDR3 loop is CASSYERENSPLHF. The CDR3 DNA follows: TGTGCCAGCAGCTATGAGAGGGAGAATTCACCCCTCCACTTT.

The rearrangement links TRBV7-8 to TRBJ1-2; TRBD1 might be the D (6 bases). V was clipped by 3 bases and J by 7 bases, with 12 bases between them. The CDR3 length is 13 residues. CDR1 is SGHVS, CDR2 FQNEAQ, per germline. The CDR3 spells CASSFAGAGGYTF. CDR3 coding DNA: TGTGCCAGCAGCTTCGCAGGGGCCGGTGGCTACACCTTC.

J is TRBJ1-6 and V is TRBV19; tentative D call: TRBD1 (6 bases). CDR1 and CDR2 from the germline V gene are LNHDA and SQIVND (reference sequence). Trimming shortened V by 2 bases and J by 10 bases, and 9 bases separated the two germline ends. The CDR3 loop spans 13 amino acids. The CDR3: CASSISRGSPLHF. The CDR3 nucleotides read TGTGCCAGTAGTATAAGCAGGGGATCACCCCTCCACTTT.

CDR3 nucleotide sequence: TGCAGCGTTGATAGGTCAGAGAACACTGAAGCTTTCTTT. Translated, it gives CSVDRSENTEAFF. This rearrangement joins TRBV29-1 to TRBJ1-1, with no clear D. Trimming left V 3 bases short and J 1 base short, with 9 bases between. CDR3 size: 13 residues. Germline CDR1 and CDR2: SQVTM and ANQGSEA. The full variable domain, rest sourced from reference TRBV29-1 and TRBJ1-1, is SAVISQKPSRDICQRGTSLTIQCQVDSQVTMMFWYRQQPGQSLTLIATANQGSEATYESGFVIDKFPISRPNLTFSTLTVSNMSPEDSSIYLCSVDRSENTEAFFGQGTRLTVV.

The chain combines TRBV7-2 with TRBJ2-5; a weak D match, TRBD2 (6 bases). V gave up 7 bases and J gave up 3 bases, with 15 bases separating them. This CDR3 spans 14 amino acids. CDR1 is SGHTA and CDR2 is FQGNSA in the germline V gene. CDR3 DNA: TGTGCCAGCACCCCAGGGACTGTTAAAGAGACCCAGTACTTC. Translation: CASTPGTVKETQYF. The entire variable domain, with the rest obtained from reference TRBV7-2 and TRBJ2-5, is as follows: GAGVSQSPSNKVTEKGKDVELRCDPISGHTALYWYRQSLGQGLEFLIYFQGNSAPDKSGLPSDRFSAERTGGSVSTLTIQRTQQEDSAVYLCASTPGTVKETQYFGPGTRLLVL.

This chain uses TRBV5-4 with TRBJ2-3; D is possibly TRBD2 (6 bases). From germline, CDR1 is SGHNT and CDR2 YYREEE (reference sequence). The CDR3 sequence is 16 residues long. The V end lost 3 bases, the J end lost 6 bases, and 20 bases lay between the germline ends. CDR3 sequence reads: CASSSDYGPRDDTQYF. The CDR3 DNA follows: TGTGCCAGCAGCTCAGATTACGGGCCGCGGGACGATACGCAGTATTTT.

For this clone: The same CDR3 arises from other DNA sequences in this sample as well. The rearrangement joins TRBV5-1 to TRBJ2-7, with 8 bases fitting TRBD2. The germline CDR1 and CDR2 sequences are SGHRS and YFSETQ. There are 14 residues in the CDR3. V was clipped by 2 bases and J by 1 base; unmatched bases: 2. CDR3 in amino acids: CASSLAGASYEQYF. For the CDR3, the DNA is TGCGCCAGCAGCTTAGCGGGGGCATCCTACGAGCAGTACTTC.

In its sample, this clone was seen a few times. CDR3: CASSPPGVGEQYF. The CDR3 nucleotides read TGTGCCAGCTCACCACCCGGCGTGGGGGAGCAGTACTTC. This chain joins TRBV18 and TRBJ2-7, with no clear D. Trimming pared 0 bases from V and 7 bases from J, leaving 10 bases between. CDR3 length: 13 residues. Looked up from germline, CDR1 is KGHSH and CDR2 is LQKENI.

The chain combines TRBV5-1 with TRBJ1-6; perhaps TRBD1 as D (5 bases). With 1 base removed from V and 8 bases from J, the gap between germline ends came to 13 bases. Germline values: CDR1 SGHRS, CDR2 YFSETQ. The CDR3 extends over 15 amino acids. CDR3: CASSLSPPGDSPLHF. The CDR3 bases are TGCGCCAGCAGCTTGTCCCCACCGGGGGATTCACCCCTCCACTTT.

The CDR3 reads CAWSRAWNSLNTEAFF. The CDR3 coding sequence is TGTGCCTGGAGTAGGGCCTGGAACAGTCTGAACACTGAAGCTTTCTTT. V is TRBV30 and J is TRBJ1-1; D not resolved. V lost 2 bases, J lost 0 bases, and 16 bases lay in between. This CDR3 contains 16 residues. The germline V gene has CDR1 GTSNPN and CDR2 SVGIG (reference sequence).

The table lists this clone with a few counts. CDR3: CASSEGTVEGFF. CDR3 nucleotide sequence: TGTGCCAGCAGTGAAGGGACAGTTGAGGGGTTCTTC. The chain combines TRBV2 with TRBJ2-1; D may be TRBD1 (6 bases). Germline-derived CDR1 and CDR2 are SNHLY and FYNNEI. Trimming left V 1 base short and J 15 bases short, with 13 bases between. The CDR3 sequence is 12 residues long.

The chain couples TRBV6-6 to TRBJ2-1, with D unclear. The germline V gene encodes CDR1 MNHNY and CDR2 SVGAGI (reference sequence). Trimming stripped 6 bases from V and 1 base from J, with 13 bases between. The CDR3 is made up of 15 amino acids. CDR3 loop: CASSRERLSYNEQFF. As DNA, the CDR3 is TGTGCCAGCAGCCGAGAGCGACTTTCCTACAATGAGCAGTTCTTC.

The chain recombines TRBV5-6 with TRBJ2-7; D is uncertain. The length of the CDR3 is 13 residues. CDR1 SGHDT and CDR2 YYEEEE come from the germline V gene. V was pared by 3 bases and J by 8 bases, with 15 bases between. CDR3 in amino acids: CASSSGMGFQQYF. As DNA, the CDR3 is TGTGCCAGCAGCTCGGGCATGGGGTTCCAGCAGTACTTC. Supplemented by reference TRBV5-6 and TRBJ2-7, the full variable domain reads DAGVTQSPTHLIKTRGQQVTLRCSPKSGHDTVSWYQQALGQGPQFIFQYYEEEERQRGNFPDRFSGHQFPNYSSELNVNALLLGDSALYLCASSSGMGFQQYFGPGTRLTVT.

This clone turned up a few times. V and J are TRBV11-3 and TRBJ2-1, with TRBD2 identical over 9 bases. This CDR3 contains 18 residues. V shed 4 bases and J 0 bases; nucleotides not matched to a gene: 10. CDR1 SGHNT and CDR2 YENEEA come from the germline V gene. CDR3 bases: TGTGCCAGCAGCTCCCCCAGGCTAGCGGGGAGCTCCTACAATGAGCAGTTCTTC. This gives the protein CASSSPRLAGSSYNEQFF.